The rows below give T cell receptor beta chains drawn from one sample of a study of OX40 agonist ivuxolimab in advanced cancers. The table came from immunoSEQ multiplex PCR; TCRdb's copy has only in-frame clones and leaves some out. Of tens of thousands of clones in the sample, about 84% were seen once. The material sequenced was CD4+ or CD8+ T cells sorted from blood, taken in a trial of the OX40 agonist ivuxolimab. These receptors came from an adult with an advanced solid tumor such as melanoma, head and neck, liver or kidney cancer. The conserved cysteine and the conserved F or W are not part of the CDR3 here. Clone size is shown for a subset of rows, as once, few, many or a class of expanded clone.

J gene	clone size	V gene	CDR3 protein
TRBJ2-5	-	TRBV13	ASSRTRGGGGETQY
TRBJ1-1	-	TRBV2	ASSQDRNTEAF
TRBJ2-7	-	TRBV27	ASSFERSSYEQY
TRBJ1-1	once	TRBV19	ASSGYGGQRTEAF
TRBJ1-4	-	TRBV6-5	ASALGVLNEKLF
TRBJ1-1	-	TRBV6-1	ASSAPGTPNTEAF
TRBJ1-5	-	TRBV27	ASSTGMRNQPQH
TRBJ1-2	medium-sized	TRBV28	ASSSPYIGYT
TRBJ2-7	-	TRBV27	ASSFGLAGGFRNEQY
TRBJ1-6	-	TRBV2	ASTPRGRADSPLH
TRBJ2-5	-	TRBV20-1	SALGETQY
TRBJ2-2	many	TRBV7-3	ASGTLNTGELF
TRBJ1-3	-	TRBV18	ASSPGDTIY
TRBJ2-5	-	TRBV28	ASSGSRETQY
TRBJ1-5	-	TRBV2	ASQYSNQPQH
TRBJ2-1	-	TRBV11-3	ASSLVPKNEQF
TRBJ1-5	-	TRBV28	ASSTRRQGPNQPQH
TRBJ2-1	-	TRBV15	ATSRGGSYNEQF
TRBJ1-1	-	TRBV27	ASSPHRGRGTEAF
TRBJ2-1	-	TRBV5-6	ASSSAKGSQF
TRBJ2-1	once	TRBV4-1	ASSPYQAGVYNEQF
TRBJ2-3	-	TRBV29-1	SSSQADTQY
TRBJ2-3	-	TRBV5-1	ASRDSPVPNTDTQY
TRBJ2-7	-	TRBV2	ASRRQGYEQY
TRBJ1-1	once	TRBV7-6	ASSLSAGAQRNTEAF
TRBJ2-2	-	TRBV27	ASSSGRAITGELF
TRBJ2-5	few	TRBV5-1	ASSLGTGMGQETQY
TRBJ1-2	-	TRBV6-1	ASSEGKTSGYT
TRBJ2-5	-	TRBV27	ASSSGRRETQY
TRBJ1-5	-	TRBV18	ASSPGQGMNQPQH
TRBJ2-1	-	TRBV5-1	ASSFTGGSNNEQF
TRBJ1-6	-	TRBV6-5	ASSDRWSTSPLH
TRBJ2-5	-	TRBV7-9	ASSRTKQETQY
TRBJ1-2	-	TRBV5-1	ASSYYSSGYT
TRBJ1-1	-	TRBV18	ASSPLLARRLTEAF
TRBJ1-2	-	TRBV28	ASSLVGGDYGYT
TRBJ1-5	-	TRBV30	AWSDNYGNQPQH
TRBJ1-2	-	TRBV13	ASIRQPNNYGYT
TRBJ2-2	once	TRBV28	ASMGRQGITGELF
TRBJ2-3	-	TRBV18	ASSPLRLATDTQY
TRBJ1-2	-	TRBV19	ASSLQEKGDYGYT
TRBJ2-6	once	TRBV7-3	ASSSFRHLNGANVLT
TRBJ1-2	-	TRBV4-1	ASSQDRLGGYT